These 29 T cell receptor beta chains were all obtained from the same sample, sequenced in a study of cytomegalovirus exposure and HLA in healthy donors. The PCR contained 60 Vbeta and 13 Jbeta primers. Data came from immunoSEQ multiplex PCR; TCRdb stores just in-frame clones and leaves some out. The sample totals around 70,000 clones. Source material: PBMCs. The receptors come from a boy aged 5 to 17 in good health and CMV-seronegative.

The chain recombines TRBV2 with TRBJ2-2; D is undetermined. This CDR3 contains 14 residues. In germline, CDR1 is SNHLY, CDR2 FYNNEI. Deletions cut 6 bases from V and 1 base from J, with 9 bases between. The CDR3, as DNA: TGTGCCAGCAGGTTTAGAGGGAACACCGGGGAGCTGTTTTTT. It codes for CASRFRGNTGELFF.

V and J are TRBV5-1 and TRBJ2-5, with 9 nucleotides matching TRBD1. V was clipped by 3 bases and J by 0 bases; unmatched bases: 9. The CDR3 is made up of 17 amino acids. Per the germline V gene, CDR1 is SGHRS and CDR2 is YFSETQ. CDR3 region: CASSYAGTGMYQETQYF. CDR3 nucleotides: TGCGCCAGCAGCTACGCCGGGACAGGGATGTACCAAGAGACCCAGTACTTC.

V usage is TRBV5-1 and J usage is TRBJ2-7; 10 bases map to TRBD2. This CDR3 spans 15 amino acids. CDR1 SGHRS and CDR2 YFSETQ come from the germline V gene. V lost 4 bases, J lost 2 bases, and 6 bases stayed unmatched. CDR3 nucleotide sequence: TGCGCCAGCAGCGTAAGCGGGAGGGACGCCTACGAGCAGTACTTC. This codes for CASSVSGRDAYEQYF.

The V call is TRBV2, the J call TRBJ1-1, with 10 positions matching TRBD1. This CDR3 is 12 amino acids long. Unmatched junction bases numbered 3, after V lost 8 bases and J lost 6 bases. In germline, CDR1 is SNHLY, CDR2 FYNNEI. CDR3 nucleotides: TGTGCCAGCCGGGACAGGGGTTCTGAAGCTTTCTTT. Its protein is CASRDRGSEAFF.

The V and J genes are TRBV27 and TRBJ2-7; the match to TRBD1 covers 9 bases. V lost 3 bases and J lost 1; bases outside the gene matches: 4. Germline CDR1 and CDR2: MNHEY and SMNVEV (reference sequence). The CDR3 has 15 residues. CDR3 in amino acids: CASSFLGTGSYEQYF. The CDR3 bases are TGTGCCAGCAGTTTCCTCGGGACAGGGTCCTACGAGCAGTACTTC.

The chain links TRBV10-3 to TRBJ2-5; D is perhaps TRBD1 (7 bases). CDR1 ENHRY and CDR2 SYGVKD come from the germline V gene. The CDR3 loop spans 15 amino acids. Trimming left V 10 bases short and J 5 bases short, with 23 bases between. CDR3 nucleotides: TGTGCCACCGCGCCCACCGGGACAGCGGGTGAGACCCAGTACTTC. It encodes CATAPTGTAGETQYF.

The rearrangement joins TRBV5-1 to TRBJ2-7; D not resolved. The CDR3 is 15 residues long. Germline assignment: CDR1 SGHRS and CDR2 YFSETQ. V lost 0 bases and J 5 bases, leaving 15 bases between the germline ends. CDR3 region: CASSLEAPERNEQYF. The CDR3 DNA reads as TGCGCCAGCAGCTTGGAGGCCCCGGAGAGGAACGAGCAGTACTTC.

The chain carries TRBV5-1 and TRBJ2-2; 10 bases are a match to TRBD2. The CDR3 runs to 15 residues. Germline CDR1 SGHRS, CDR2 YFSETQ. V dropped 0 bases and J dropped 9; count of bases not matched to a gene: 5. In DNA, the CDR3 is TGCGCCAGCAGCTTGGAGCTAGCGGGAGTAAGGGAGCTGTTTTTT. Translating gives CASSLELAGVRELFF. The complete variable domain, with remaining parts taken from reference TRBV5-1 and TRBJ2-2, reads KAGVTQTPRYLIKTRGQQVTLSCSPISGHRSVSWYQQTPGQGLQFLFEYFSETQRNKGNFPGRFSGRQFSNSRSEMNVSTLELGDSALYLCASSLELAGVRELFFGEGSRLTVL.

The J gene is TRBJ2-2, the V gene TRBV7-9; D may be TRBD1 (6 bases). The germline gives CDR1 SEHNR, CDR2 FQNEAQ (reference sequence). Deletions cut 4 bases from V and 6 bases from J, with 12 bases between. The CDR3 length is 14 residues. The CDR3 DNA is TGTGCCAGCAGCTCCGGGACACTAGCCGGGGAGCTGTTTTTT. As protein: CASSSGTLAGELFF.

V gene TRBV6-4 combines with J gene TRBJ1-5, with D possibly TRBD1 on 5 matching bases. The V gene's germline CDR1 is MRHNA and CDR2 SNTAGT. The CDR3 has 17 residues. The V gene lost 0 bases and the J gene lost 2 bases, with 14 bases spanning the gap. CDR3 sequence: CASSDSGGSEGNQPQHF. CDR3 DNA sequence: TGTGCCAGCAGTGACTCTGGGGGGTCGGAGGGCAATCAGCCCCAGCATTTT.

The CDR3, as DNA: TGTGCCAGCAGTTCCGGGACAACTAATGAAAAACTGTTTTTT. It specifies CASSSGTTNEKLFF. V gene TRBV28 combines with J gene TRBJ1-4; D not certain. V was shortened by 4 bases and J by 0 bases, with 6 bases between the two germline ends. Germline V lookup: CDR1 MDHEN, CDR2 SYDVKM. CDR3 length equals 14 residues.

The gene calls are TRBV18 and TRBJ1-1; possibly TRBD1 for D (5 bases). The CDR3 is made up of 14 amino acids. Trimming took off 3 bases at V and 2 bases at J, with 10 bases between the two ends. The germline V gene encodes CDR1 KGHSH and CDR2 LQKENI. The CDR3 loop reads CASSPMTVNTEAFF. CDR3 DNA: TGTGCCAGCTCACCTATGACAGTTAACACTGAAGCTTTCTTT.

This chain uses TRBV6-1 with TRBJ1-2; a weak D match, TRBD1 (6 bases). The CDR3 is 14 residues long. V was pared by 1 base and J by 7 bases, with 13 bases between. Looked up from germline, CDR1 is MNHNS and CDR2 is SASEGT. CDR3 DNA sequence: TGTGCCAGCAGTGAAGTTGCGGGGGCGGGTGGCTACACCTTC. The encoded protein is CASSEVAGAGGYTF.

The CDR3 protein is CATSMGGGQETQYF. CDR3 DNA: TGTGCCACCAGCATGGGAGGAGGGCAAGAGACCCAGTACTTC. V is TRBV15 and J is TRBJ2-5; TRBD2 might be the D (6 bases). Looked up from germline, CDR1 is LNHNV and CDR2 is YYDKDF (reference sequence). The CDR3 is 14 amino acids. Trimming removed 4 bases at V and 2 bases at J, with 11 bases between.

The V call is TRBV5-1, the J call TRBJ2-5; D is ambiguous. Per germline, CDR1 SGHRS and CDR2 YFSETQ. The ends were cut back, 0 bases at V and 2 bases at J, with 14 bases in the middle. The CDR3 loop spans 16 amino acids. For the CDR3, the DNA is TGCGCCAGCAGCTTGGCCAATGGGCCCCCACAAGAGACCCAGTACTTC. Encoded protein: CASSLANGPPQETQYF.

This chain links TRBV27 with TRBJ2-1; D not resolved. V was trimmed by 4 bases and J by 7 bases, leaving 11 bases between them. Per germline, CDR1 MNHEY and CDR2 SMNVEV (reference sequence). CDR3 length: 13 residues. The CDR3 sequence is CASSSPPRNEQFF. As DNA, the CDR3 is TGTGCCAGCAGTTCCCCCCCTCGGAATGAGCAGTTCTTC.

V and J are TRBV6-1 and TRBJ2-7; D perhaps matches TRBD2 (7 bases). The V gene lost 6 bases and the J gene lost 5 bases, with 17 bases spanning the gap. Germline values: CDR1 MNHNS, CDR2 SASEGT. The CDR3 consists of 14 residues. This CDR3 is CASSKAWGGDEQYF. The CDR3 coding sequence is TGTGCCAGCAGCAAGGCTTGGGGGGGCGACGAGCAGTACTTC.

The chain has TRBV11-2 and TRBJ2-7; D unresolved. V lost 1 base and J lost 3, with 4 bases in between. CDR3 length equals 12 residues. Germline lookup yields CDR1 SGHAT and CDR2 FQNNGV. The DNA for the CDR3 is TGTGCCAGCAGCTTAGTTAACTACGAGCAGTACTTC. It specifies CASSLVNYEQYF.

The chain joins TRBV20-1 to TRBJ2-7, with D unclear. V shed 5 bases and J shed 6 bases, with 11 bases lying between them. The CDR3 length is 11 residues. Germline V CDR1 and CDR2: DFQATT, SNEGSKA (reference sequence). The CDR3 region has the DNA TGCAGTGCTTTTGCTCCGGGCGAGCAGTACTTC. Amino acid sequence: CSAFAPGEQYF.

The chain joins TRBV7-9 to TRBJ2-2; 10 bases are a match to TRBD1. V was pared by 5 bases and J by 3 bases, with 6 bases of the junction left unmatched. Per germline, CDR1 SEHNR and CDR2 FQNEAQ (reference sequence). The CDR3 has 16 residues. CDR3 residues: CASSQGTGEYTGELFF. The CDR3 region has the DNA TGTGCCAGCAGCCAAGGGACAGGGGAGTACACCGGGGAGCTGTTTTTT.

The chain has TRBV7-2 and TRBJ2-7; a weak D match, TRBD1 (6 bases). The length of the CDR3 is 12 residues. V lost 4 bases and J 3 bases, leaving 7 bases between the germline ends. Germline values: CDR1 SGHTA, CDR2 FQGNSA. The CDR3 DNA reads as TGTGCCAGCAGCTGGGACAACTACGAGCAGTACTTC. It yields the protein CASSWDNYEQYF.

The V call is TRBV25-1, the J call TRBJ2-1, with D tentatively TRBD2 (6 bases). Germline values: CDR1 MGHDK, CDR2 SYGVNS. Deletions cut 3 bases from V and 4 bases from J, with 10 bases between. The CDR3 has 14 amino acids. The CDR3: CASSDSGYYNEQFF. Written as DNA, the CDR3 is TGTGCCAGCAGTGACAGCGGGTATTACAATGAGCAGTTCTTC.

The rearrangement joins TRBV5-1 to TRBJ2-5; 12 positions match TRBD2. Germline-derived CDR1 and CDR2 are SGHRS and YFSETQ. The J segment lost 5 bases and the V segment lost 3 bases, leaving 5 bases of the junction unmatched. This CDR3 is built from 15 residues. The CDR3 loop reads CASSSSGRALETQYF. As DNA, the CDR3 is TGCGCCAGCAGCTCTAGCGGGAGGGCCCTGGAGACCCAGTACTTC.

J is TRBJ1-3 and V is TRBV19; weak D call: TRBD1 (6 bases). V dropped 4 bases and J dropped 2 bases, with 15 bases sitting between them. The CDR3 contains 16 residues. Germline CDR1 is LNHDA and CDR2 is SQIVND (reference sequence). CDR3 nucleotide sequence: TGTGCCAGTAGTACTGACACAGGGTTCACTGGAAACACCATATATTTT. Translating it yields CASSTDTGFTGNTIYF.

The rearrangement joins TRBV6-5 to TRBJ2-7, with D perhaps matching TRBD2 (6 bases). The CDR3 has 15 residues. Germline V gives CDR1 MNHEY, CDR2 SVGAGI. V lost 4 bases and J lost 3, with 16 bases in between. The CDR3 loop reads CASSSRRGLNYEQYF. The CDR3 DNA follows: TGTGCCAGCAGTTCTCGTCGGGGGTTGAACTACGAGCAGTACTTC.

The chain employs TRBV5-4 and TRBJ1-4; TRBD1 matches at 8 bases. The length of the CDR3 is 15 residues. The germline V gene encodes CDR1 SGHNT and CDR2 YYREEE (reference sequence). V lost 4 bases, J lost 8 bases, and 10 bases stayed unmatched. The CDR3 DNA follows: TGTGCCAGCAGCCCCATGGGACAGGCCCCGGAAAAACTGTTTTTT. Protein: CASSPMGQAPEKLFF.

J is TRBJ2-5 and V is TRBV9, with TRBD1 matching 8 bases. The ends lost 4 bases at V and 5 bases at J; junction bases unmatched: 10. Germline CDR1 is SGDLS and CDR2 is YYNGEE. The CDR3 is 15 amino acids. CDR3 DNA sequence: TGTGCCAGCAGCAATCAGGCCAACAGGGGGGAGACCCAGTACTTC. As protein: CASSNQANRGETQYF.

The chain recombines TRBV15 with TRBJ2-1; TRBD2 agrees at 10 bases. V lost 1 base to trimming and J lost 2 bases; unmatched junction nucleotides: 2. CDR3 size: 16 residues. The germline CDR1 and CDR2 sequences are LNHNV and YYDKDF (reference sequence). DNA of the CDR3: TGTGCCACCAGCAGAGGAGGACTAGCGGCCTACAATGAGCAGTTCTTC. It codes for CATSRGGLAAYNEQFF.

The CDR3 here is CASSLGGDGTEAFF. The CDR3, as DNA: TGCGCCAGCAGCTTGGGCGGGGACGGCACTGAAGCTTTCTTT. This rearrangement joins TRBV5-1 to TRBJ1-1, with a weak D call TRBD1 (5 bases). The germline V and J ends were trimmed by 0 bases and 4 bases, with 10 bases remaining between them. The CDR3 runs to 14 residues. Germline CDR1 SGHRS, CDR2 YFSETQ.